This passage covers 11 T cell receptor beta chains from one sample sequenced in a study of blood T cell repertoires in COVID-19. Assay: immunoSEQ multiplex PCR; the TCRdb copy retains only in-frame clones and omits some. The data show 280,000 or so clones, about four fifths seen once. The sequenced material came from peripheral blood. Source of these receptors: a woman aged 45-65 years who had recovered from COVID-19.

The rearrangement uses TRBV7-2 and TRBJ2-3; TRBD1 is a possible D gene (5 bases). Trimming shortened V by 6 bases and J by 3 bases, and 7 bases separated the two germline ends. The germline CDR1 and CDR2 sequences are SGHTA and FQGNSA. The CDR3 has 12 residues. Here the CDR3 reads CASRPGTDTQYF. In DNA form, the CDR3 reads TGTGCCAGCAGACCAGGGACAGATACGCAGTATTTT.

The V call is TRBV4-2, the J call TRBJ1-2; 7 nucleotides line up with TRBD1. The CDR3 totals 13 residues. Germline trimming cut 4 bases from V and 5 bases from J; bases unmatched to any gene: 4. CDR1 is LGHNA and CDR2 is YNFKEQ in the germline V gene. The CDR3 DNA reads as TGTGCCAGCAGCCTGCCGGGACAGTATGGCTACACCTTC. It translates to CASSLPGQYGYTF.

The chain links TRBV4-3 to TRBJ1-2, with TRBD1 matching 7 bases. Germline loops: CDR1 LGHNA, CDR2 YSLEER. Unmatched junction bases numbered 13, after V lost 3 bases and J lost 3 bases. The CDR3 is 17 amino acids. The CDR3 region has the DNA TGCGCCAGCAGCCATGCCGATAGACAGGGCGCTTACTATGGCTACACCTTC. It encodes CASSHADRQGAYYGYTF.

The chain has TRBV7-2 and TRBJ2-7, with D possibly being TRBD2 (5 bases). The V gene's germline CDR1 is SGHTA and CDR2 FQGNSA. The CDR3 has 18 residues. Trimming removed 5 bases from V and 4 bases from J, with 27 bases in between. The DNA for the CDR3 is TGTGCCAGCAGCCGCTCTTCGAGCGGACGGGCCAATTGGTACGAGCAGTACTTC. It codes for CASSRSSSGRANWYEQYF.

This clone has at least ten counts. The rearrangement joins TRBV27 to TRBJ1-1; 10 bases align to TRBD1. Germline CDR1 reads MNHEY; CDR2 reads SMNVEV (reference sequence). The J segment lost 4 bases and the V segment lost 5 bases, leaving 7 bases of the junction unmatched. The length of the CDR3 is 15 residues. CDR3 coding DNA: TGTGCCAGCAGTAGGGACAGGGGCGGCTTCACTGAAGCTTTCTTT. Its translation: CASSRDRGGFTEAFF.

The J gene is TRBJ1-2, the V gene TRBV12-3 or TRBV12-4, with 7 nucleotides matching TRBD1. V was pared by 4 bases and J by 3 bases, with 2 bases of the junction left unmatched. This CDR3 is 13 amino acids long. The chain's CDR3 is CASSSGTDYGYTF. CDR3 nucleotides: TGTGCCAGCAGTTCCGGGACAGACTATGGCTACACCTTC.

The gene calls are TRBV19 and TRBJ1-5, with D unresolved. Per germline, CDR1 LNHDA and CDR2 SQIVND (reference sequence). The CDR3 contains 17 residues. Trimming shortened V by 6 bases and J by 6 bases, and 24 bases separated the two germline ends. The chain's CDR3 is CASRPPLRGRESQPQHF. The CDR3 nucleotides read TGTGCCAGTAGGCCTCCTCTTCGGGGAAGGGAGAGTCAGCCCCAGCATTTT.

The chain is built from TRBV6-4 and TRBJ2-7; TRBD1 is a possible D gene (5 bases). V shed 4 bases and J shed 1 base, with 17 bases lying between them. This CDR3 has 16 amino acids. The germline V gene encodes CDR1 MRHNA and CDR2 SNTAGT. The CDR3 nucleotides are TGTGCCAGCAGTGCCGTTATACCCGACAGATCCTACGAGCAGTACTTC. Residues: CASSAVIPDRSYEQYF.

The V call is TRBV10-3, the J call TRBJ2-2, with D perhaps matching TRBD1 (6 bases). With 6 bases removed from V and 4 bases from J, the gap between germline ends came to 15 bases. Germline CDR1 reads ENHRY; CDR2 reads SYGVKD. The length of the CDR3 is 15 residues. CDR3 nucleotide sequence: TGTGCCATCAGGAAGGACAGCCACCCCACCGGGGAGCTGTTTTTT. It specifies CAIRKDSHPTGELFF.

The sample holds a few counts of this clone. The CDR3 DNA reads as TGTGCCAGCAGCTCAACAGGGCGAAATTCACCCCTCCACTTT. Protein product: CASSSTGRNSPLHF. V and J are TRBV7-2 and TRBJ1-6; D is possibly TRBD1 (6 bases). The ends were cut back, 4 bases at V and 7 bases at J, with 11 bases in the middle. The CDR3 runs 14 residues. The germline V gene encodes CDR1 SGHTA and CDR2 FQGNSA.

This chain uses TRBV7-3 with TRBJ1-2; tentative D call: TRBD1 (5 bases). The CDR3 has 13 amino acids. Per the germline V gene, CDR1 is SGHTA and CDR2 is FQGTGA. The V and J ends lost 5 bases and 7 bases respectively, with 14 bases between them. The CDR3 DNA sequence: TGTGCCAGCAGCATCCCAGGGCTTGGTGGCTACACCTTC. Amino acid sequence: CASSIPGLGGYTF.